This TCR beta chain was sequenced in a study of identical twins. Whole-study results and caveats: Out-of-frame TCR alpha sharing in monozygotic twins exceeded recombination model predictions. Cross-sectional statistical analysis was relied on for the conclusions, without the same donors being followed.

With V trimmed by 0 bases and J by 10 bases, 8 bases remained unmatched. This CDR3 contains 15 residues. Germline CDR1 is MNHEY and CDR2 is SVGAGI. Of note for this clonotype: Its antigen is currently unknown.

Template switching added a universal primer site, and cDNA bore unique molecular identifiers. MiXCR, run by TCRdb on the 5' RACE reads, gives a single entry per CDR3 protein. Altogether about 240,000 distinct CDR3 sequences are present, more than 9.5% being singletons, with the ten largest covering 3.5% to 4.5%. These data were likewise used in another study, on yellow fever vaccine responses in identical twins.

The sequencing input was memory (CD45RO+) T cells sorted from blood. The chain has TRBV6-5 and TRBJ1-2; 10 nucleotides agree with TRBD1. This TCR was sampled from a woman younger than 30 in good health. Written as DNA, the CDR3 is TGTGCCAGCAGTTACTCGTCGGGACAGGGGATAGTCTACACCTTC. Amino acid sequence: CASSYSSGQGIVYTF.